The 13 T cell receptor beta chains below were found in one sample sequenced in a study of cytomegalovirus exposure and HLA in healthy donors. Vbeta (60) and Jbeta (13) primers were used in the PCR. This table comes from immunoSEQ multiplex PCR, and its TCRdb copy is limited to in-frame clones, with some not included. The sample has under 95,000 clones; around 80% are singletons. The sequencing sample was made of PBMCs. The source is a male donor in good health and CMV-seronegative.

This clone appeared a few times. The gene calls are TRBV19 and TRBJ1-5; 8 nucleotides agree with TRBD1. Germline V lookup: CDR1 LNHDA, CDR2 SQIVND (reference sequence). Losses at the gene ends were 5 bases for V and 4 bases for J; bases not matched to a gene: 7. The CDR3 loop spans 15 amino acids. CDR3 DNA: TGTGCCAGTAGTCGGACAGGGCCTGGGAATCAGCCCCAGCATTTT. It translates to CASSRTGPGNQPQHF.

The rearrangement uses TRBV7-6 and TRBJ2-2; no reliable D call. There are 12 residues in the CDR3. Deletions cut 4 bases from V and 4 bases from J, with 4 bases between. Germline CDR1 reads SGHVS; CDR2 reads FNYEAQ. The CDR3 spells CASSSSTGELFF. CDR3 coding DNA: TGTGCCAGCAGCTCCAGCACCGGGGAGCTGTTTTTT.

The chain has TRBV15 and TRBJ2-3, with D possibly TRBD1 on 6 matching bases. Germline loops: CDR1 LNHNV, CDR2 YYDKDF (reference sequence). The CDR3 is made up of 15 amino acids. V was trimmed by 0 bases and J by 6 bases, leaving 13 bases between them. In nucleotides, the CDR3 is TGTGCCACCAGCAGAGAGGCAGGGGCAGGGGATACGCAGTATTTT. Translated: CATSREAGAGDTQYF. The variable domain in full, with the rest retrieved from reference TRBV15 and TRBJ2-3, is DAMVIQNPRYQVTQFGKPVTLSCSQTLNHNVMYWYQQKSSQAPKLLFHYYDKDFNNEADTPDNFQSRRPNTSFCFLDIRSPGLGDTAMYLCATSREAGAGDTQYFGPGTRLTVL.

This chain joins TRBV4-1 and TRBJ1-1, with D perhaps matching TRBD1 (6 bases). V was shortened by 2 bases and J by 6 bases, with 16 bases between the two germline ends. Per germline, CDR1 MGHRA and CDR2 YSYEKL. CDR3 size: 15 residues. CDR3 DNA sequence: TGCGCCAGCAGCCAAAGTCTCTTTGGGGGCGCTGAAGCTTTCTTT. Translation gives CASSQSLFGGAEAFF.

This clone was seen once. This sequence joins TRBV13 and TRBJ1-6, with 7 bases aligning to TRBD1. The CDR3 loop spans 17 amino acids. The V segment lost 5 bases and the J segment 7 bases; nucleotides outside the gene matches: 14. Germline V gene data show CDR1 as PRHDT and CDR2 as FYEKMQ (reference sequence). The CDR3 sequence is CASSPWTGSLSNSPLHF. The CDR3 nucleotides are TGTGCCAGCAGCCCCTGGACAGGATCCCTTTCCAATTCACCCCTCCACTTT.

This clone is a singleton in its sample. This sequence joins TRBV2 and TRBJ2-1; D is undetermined. With 3 bases removed from V and 1 base from J, the gap between germline ends came to 7 bases. The CDR3 has 14 amino acids. The germline V gene has CDR1 SNHLY and CDR2 FYNNEI. This chain's CDR3 is CASSDGKSYNEQFF. CDR3 nucleotides: TGTGCCAGCAGTGACGGTAAATCCTACAATGAGCAGTTCTTC.

The J gene is TRBJ2-7, the V gene TRBV5-5; 7 bases match TRBD2. Trimming took 1 base from V and 2 from J; bases not matched to a gene: 3. Germline V gene sequence: CDR1 SGHKS, CDR2 YYEKEE (reference sequence). The CDR3 is 14 amino acids. CDR3 DNA sequence: TGTGCCAGCAGCTTGATCGGACTAGCCTACGAGCAGTACTTC. It yields the protein CASSLIGLAYEQYF.

The rearrangement links TRBV19 to TRBJ2-5, with 9 bases that match TRBD2. The CDR3 covers 15 residues. V lost 7 bases, J lost 4 bases, and 10 bases stayed unmatched. From germline, CDR1 is LNHDA and CDR2 SQIVND (reference sequence). In DNA form, the CDR3 reads TGTGCCAGTACAGATAGAAGTAGCGGGGGAGAGACCCAGTACTTC. Its protein is CASTDRSSGGETQYF.

This sequence joins TRBV5-1 and TRBJ2-3; D is perhaps TRBD1 (6 bases). CDR1 is SGHRS, CDR2 YFSETQ, per germline. The CDR3 loop spans 15 amino acids. V lost 3 bases and J 2 bases, leaving 13 bases between the germline ends. The CDR3 sequence: CASSSLGQHTDTQYF. The CDR3 DNA reads as TGCGCCAGCAGCTCCCTCGGACAGCACACAGATACGCAGTATTTT.

This clone was recorded a few times. V and J are TRBV7-6 and TRBJ1-1; D perhaps matches TRBD1 (6 bases). Germline V gene lookup returns CDR1 SGHVS and CDR2 FNYEAQ. The V end lost 6 bases, the J end lost 5 bases, and 16 bases lay between the germline ends. This CDR3 has 14 residues. The CDR3 loop reads CASSTQGSETEAFF. The CDR3 coding sequence is TGTGCCAGCAGTACACAGGGCTCGGAGACTGAAGCTTTCTTT.

The DNA for the CDR3 is TGCGCCAGCAGCCAAGAAGACAGAACTTCCTACGAGCAGTACTTC. This codes for CASSQEDRTSYEQYF. The chain joins TRBV4-3 to TRBJ2-7; possible D gene TRBD1, 5 bases. This CDR3 is 15 amino acids long. The germline V gene encodes CDR1 LGHNA and CDR2 YSLEER. V lost 0 bases, J lost 1 base, and 10 bases lay in between.

In this sample, this clone turned up a few times. V is TRBV2 and J is TRBJ2-7; D is perhaps TRBD2 (6 bases). The CDR3 contains 18 residues. Germline values: CDR1 SNHLY, CDR2 FYNNEI. Trimming stripped 0 bases from V and 3 bases from J, with 21 bases between. CDR3 region: CASSEALNGGPLDYEQYF. Here the CDR3 DNA reads TGTGCCAGCAGTGAAGCGCTAAACGGAGGGCCCCTCGACTACGAGCAGTACTTC.

The chain recombines TRBV15 with TRBJ1-5, with TRBD1 identical over 9 bases. The V gene end was trimmed by 0 bases and the J gene end by 5 bases; junction bases not matched to a gene: 2. The germline V gene has CDR1 LNHNV and CDR2 YYDKDF (reference sequence). The CDR3 is made up of 15 amino acids. CDR3 sequence reads: CATSRDTGGHQPQHF. In DNA form, the CDR3 reads TGTGCCACCAGCAGAGACACAGGGGGCCATCAGCCCCAGCATTTT.